This TCR beta chain derives from a study of cytomegalovirus exposure and HLA in healthy donors. A multiplex PCR was run with 60 Vbeta primers and 13 Jbeta primers. Some clones are missing from TCRdb's copy, which holds only in-frame ones; the method was immunoSEQ multiplex PCR. Of 100,000 to 120,000 clones listed, around 84% were seen once; the top ten hold around 1.2%. V was clipped by 4 bases and J by 1 base, with 12 bases between them. Germline CDR1 SGDLS, CDR2 YYNGEE. This CDR3 comprises 14 residues. The TCR was taken from a woman aged 30 to 39 in good health and CMV-seronegative. Sequences were obtained from PBMCs. V gene TRBV9 combines with J gene TRBJ2-7; tentatively, D is TRBD2 (6 bases). The chain's CDR3 is CASSPEGTSYEQYF. The CDR3 DNA is TGTGCCAGCAGCCCCGAAGGGACTTCCTACGAGCAGTACTTC. The whole variable domain, filled in from reference TRBV9 and TRBJ2-7, reads DSGVTQTPKHLITATGQRVTLRCSPRSGDLSVYWYQQSLDQGLQFLIQYYNGEERAKGNILERFSAQQFPDLHSELNLSSLELGDSALYFCASSPEGTSYEQYFGPGTRLTVT.